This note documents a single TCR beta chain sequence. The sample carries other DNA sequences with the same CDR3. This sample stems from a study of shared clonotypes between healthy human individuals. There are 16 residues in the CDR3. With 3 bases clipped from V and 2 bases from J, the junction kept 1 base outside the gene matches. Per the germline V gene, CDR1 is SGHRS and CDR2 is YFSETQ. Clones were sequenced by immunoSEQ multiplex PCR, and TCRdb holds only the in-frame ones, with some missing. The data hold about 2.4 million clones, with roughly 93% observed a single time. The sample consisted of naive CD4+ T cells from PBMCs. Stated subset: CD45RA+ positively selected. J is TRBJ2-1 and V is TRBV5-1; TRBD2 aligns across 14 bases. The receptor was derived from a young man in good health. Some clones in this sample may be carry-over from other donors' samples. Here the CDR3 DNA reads TGCGCCAGCAGCTGGGGACTAGCGGGAGCCTACAATGAGCAGTTCTTC. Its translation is CASSWGLAGAYNEQFF. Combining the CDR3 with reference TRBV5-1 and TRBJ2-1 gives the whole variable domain KAGVTQTPRYLIKTRGQQVTLSCSPISGHRSVSWYQQTPGQGLQFLFEYFSETQRNKGNFPGRFSGRQFSNSRSEMNVSTLELGDSALYLCASSWGLAGAYNEQFFGPGTRLTVL.